The rows below give T cell receptor beta chains drawn from one sample of a study of blood T cells in healthy people across ages. In TCRdb, the 5' RACE reads were re-called with MiXCR into one record per CDR3 protein. The table records 2 million or so distinct CDR3 sequences, just under 50% of them present only once. The sequenced sample consisted of blood. The receptors derive from a woman aged 40-49 years in good health. The CDR3 runs from the conserved cysteine through the conserved F or W. A D gene is named only where the DNA matches it firmly. Expanded clones are given a class, and other clones once, few, many or no size at all.

v_call	j_call	clone_size	d_call	cdr3_nt	cdr3_aa
TRBV7-3	TRBJ2-5	-	-	TGTGCCAGCAGCTCCGGCGGGGTCCAAGGGACCCAGTACTTC	CASSSGGVQGTQYF
TRBV15	TRBJ2-3	-	-	TGTGCCACCAGCAGAGATCGGAGTAGGGGGTCAGATACGCAGTATTTT	CATSRDRSRGSDTQYF
TRBV6-2/TRBV6-3	TRBJ2-5	-	-	TGTGCCAGCAGTTACATCGGTGGGAGTTGGGAGACCCAGTACTTC	CASSYIGGSWETQYF
TRBV7-9	TRBJ2-7	many	TRBD1	TGTGCCAGCAGCTCGGACAGGGCCGGCGAGCAGTACTTC	CASSSDRAGEQYF
TRBV7-8	TRBJ2-1	once	TRBD2	TGTGCCAGCAGCTTAGGCCTCTGGACTAGAACCGTAGACAATGAGCAGTTCTTC	CASSLGLWTRTVDNEQFF
TRBV21-1	TRBJ2-1	-	-	TGTGCCAGCAGCAAAGCGCTCGGGCAGGAGATGAATGAGCAGTTCTTC	CASSKALGQEMNEQFF
TRBV4-3	TRBJ2-5	many	TRBD2	TGCGCCAGCAGCCAAGATATGGGACTAGCGGGGCAAGAGACCCAGTACTTC	CASSQDMGLAGQETQYF
TRBV5-6	TRBJ1-4	-	-	TGTGCCAGCAGCTTGCAGGGGTCAGCTGAAAAACTGTTTTTT	CASSLQGSAEKLFF
TRBV5-1	TRBJ2-5	few	TRBD2	TGCGCCAGCAGAACTAGCGGGGGGGCCGTCCAAGAGACCCAGTACTTC	CASRTSGGAVQETQYF
TRBV3-1	TRBJ2-5	-	-	TGTGCCAGCAGCCAAAGGGACCAGGTGGTGGAGACCCAGTACTTC	CASSQRDQVVETQYF
TRBV27	TRBJ2-7	-	-	TGTGCCAGCAGCTGGACGGGAAATCCCTACGAGCAGTACTTC	CASSWTGNPYEQYF
TRBV4-1	TRBJ2-3	-	-	TGCGCCAGCAGCCATGAGGATACGGGGAGCACGCAGTATTTT	CASSHEDTGSTQYF
TRBV27	TRBJ2-7	once	-	TGTGCCAGCGGTCACAACCGGGACGCCTACGAGCAGTACTTC	CASGHNRDAYEQYF
TRBV5-1	TRBJ2-2	once	TRBD2	TGCGCCAGCAGCTTTAGCGGGGGGGCCGACGGGGAGCTGTTTTTT	CASSFSGGADGELFF
TRBV20-1	TRBJ1-5	-	-	TGCAGTGCCTCACCCGGCGGGGGGGCTAGTCAGCCCCAGCATTTT	CSASPGGGASQPQHF
TRBV19	TRBJ2-6	-	-	TGTGCCAGTAGTATCATCCGGGCCGGGGCCAACGTCCTGACTTTC	CASSIIRAGANVLTF
TRBV5-1	TRBJ1-2	-	-	TGCGCCAGCAGCCTGGACATTAACTATGGCTACACCTTC	CASSLDINYGYTF
TRBV20-1	TRBJ1-3	-	-	TGCAGTGCCTTCGAAGGGGCTGGAAACACCATATATTTT	CSAFEGAGNTIYF
TRBV4-3	TRBJ1-4	-	TRBD1	TGCGCCAGCAGCCAAGATATTGAGACAGGGCGCCCTAGGGAAAAACTGTTTTTT	CASSQDIETGRPREKLFF
TRBV27	TRBJ2-5	few	-	TGTGCCAGCACCTCTCGGAACCGGCAAGAGACCCAGTACTTC	CASTSRNRQETQYF
TRBV28	TRBJ2-7	-	TRBD2	TGTGCCAGCAGTTCGAGCGGGGGATATTCCTACGAGCAGTACTTC	CASSSSGGYSYEQYF
TRBV28	TRBJ1-2	-	TRBD1	TGTGCCAGCAGTTTAGGGGACAGGGCCTTCTATGGCTACACCTTC	CASSLGDRAFYGYTF
TRBV5-1	TRBJ2-4	-	-	TGCGCCAGCAGCATATCAACCGGGACGAGATCGGTTGAGCAGTACTTC	CASSISTGTRSVEQYF
TRBV3-1	TRBJ1-2	few	-	TGTGCCAGCAGCCAAGCAGTTGGGACTGGCTACACCTTC	CASSQAVGTGYTF
TRBV6-6	TRBJ1-6	few	-	TGTGCCAGCAGCCCTGCCGTCCCAAGCTCCTATAATTCACCCCTCCACTTT	CASSPAVPSSYNSPLHF
TRBV20-1	TRBJ2-5	many	-	TGCAGTGCCGGAAGGGGGACCCAAGAGACCCAGTACTTC	CSAGRGTQETQYF
TRBV27	TRBJ1-6	-	-	TGTGCCAGCAGTTTATTGGGGGTAAACAATTCACCCCTCCACTTT	CASSLLGVNNSPLHF
TRBV3-1	TRBJ1-1	-	-	TGTGCCAGCAGCCAAGTTCTTATCGGAACGACTGAAGCTTTCTTT	CASSQVLIGTTEAFF
TRBV13	TRBJ2-5	few	-	TGTGCCAGCAGCTTAACAGGCCGGTTCCAAGAGACCCAGTACTTC	CASSLTGRFQETQYF
TRBV20-1	TRBJ2-5	few	-	TGCAGTGCAACCACCTCCCAAGAGACCCAGTACTTC	CSATTSQETQYF
TRBV29-1	TRBJ2-5	-	TRBD1	TGCAGCTTTTGGGACAGCCAAGAGACCCAGTACTTC	CSFWDSQETQYF
TRBV5-1	TRBJ2-1	few	TRBD1	TGCGCCAGCTCCCCCCGGGACAGGGGAAATGAGCAGTTCTTC	CASSPRDRGNEQFF
TRBV10-1	TRBJ2-5	few	-	TGCGCCAGCAGTGGGACCCCCAGACGGGAGACCCAGTACTTC	CASSGTPRRETQYF
TRBV10-3	TRBJ1-2	few	TRBD1	TGTGCCATCCCCGACAGGGGGCTTGATGGCTACACCTTC	CAIPDRGLDGYTF
TRBV5-1	TRBJ2-7	many	TRBD1	TGTGCCAGCAGCTTGACCGGGACAGGGCCATACGAGCAGTACTTC	CASSLTGTGPYEQYF
TRBV6-2/TRBV6-3	TRBJ1-1	-	-	TGTGCCAGCTCGAGGGGCGCTGAAGCTTTCTTT	CASSRGAEAFF
TRBV28	TRBJ2-5	-	-	TGTGCCAGCAGTTTATTGGGGGGAGAAGGAGAGACCCAGTACTTC	CASSLLGGEGETQYF
TRBV15	TRBJ2-3	few	TRBD2	TGTGCCACCAGCAGAGACCTAGGCGGGGGAAGCACAGATACGCAGTATTTT	CATSRDLGGGSTDTQYF
TRBV25-1	TRBJ2-1	-	-	TGTGCCAGCAGTGTGACATCAGGGCAGTTCTTC	CASSVTSGQFF
TRBV7-8	TRBJ2-5	few	TRBD2	TGTGCCAGCAGCTGGACTAGCGGGGGGACATCCCAAGAGACCCAGTACTTC	CASSWTSGGTSQETQYF
TRBV7-9	TRBJ2-5	-	-	TGTGCCATACGGACAGAAGAGACCCAGTACTTC	CAIRTEETQYF
TRBV20-1	TRBJ2-5	few	-	TGCAGTGCTAACAGTGGCGGGACCCAGTACTTC	CSANSGGTQYF
TRBV27	TRBJ2-1	-	TRBD1	TGTGCCAGCGCTGAACTATTGGGGACAGAGACCTACAATGAGCAGTTCTTC	CASAELLGTETYNEQFF
TRBV29-1	TRBJ2-5	-	-	TGCAGCGTTGCCAGGACTGAGACCCAGTACTTC	CSVARTETQYF
TRBV28	TRBJ1-2	-	TRBD1	TGTGCCAGCAGTGGGAAAGGGGGCCCACCTAACTATGGCTACACCTTC	CASSGKGGPPNYGYTF
TRBV7-9	TRBJ2-7	few	TRBD2	TGTGCCAGCAGCTTCACCGGGAGGGGGGACGAGCAGTACTTC	CASSFTGRGDEQYF
TRBV20-1	TRBJ2-7	-	TRBD1	TGCAGTGCTAGACCGGGACAGGTGGTTGACGAGCAGTACTTC	CSARPGQVVDEQYF
TRBV29-1	TRBJ2-7	-	TRBD2	TGCAGCGCCCTCAGGGAGCGGGGGGCCTACGAGCAGTACTTC	CSALRERGAYEQYF
TRBV7-2	TRBJ2-3	-	-	TGTGCCAGCAGCTCTTATGAAATGTATTCAGAGACGCAGTATTTT	CASSSYEMYSETQYF
TRBV12-3/TRBV12-4	TRBJ2-7	-	-	TGTGCCAGCAGCGAGTACACGAGCTCCTACAATGAGCAGTACTTC	CASSEYTSSYNEQYF
TRBV19	TRBJ2-5	-	-	TGTGTCAGTAGCCCCGACAGTAAAGAGACCCAGTACTTC	CVSSPDSKETQYF